Below, 29 T cell receptor beta chains from the same sample are listed, as sequenced in a study of OX40 agonist ivuxolimab in advanced cancers. Profiled with immunoSEQ multiplex PCR; TCRdb holds only in-frame clones, not every one. The sample lists just under 85,000 clones, 65% to 85% occurring once. The sequences come from CD4+ or CD8+ T cells sorted from blood, collected in a trial of the OX40 agonist ivuxolimab. These receptors were taken from an adult with an advanced solid tumor such as melanoma, head and neck, liver or kidney cancer.

The chain is built from TRBV19 and TRBJ2-1, with 7 positions matching TRBD1. This CDR3 is 15 amino acids long. Germline trimming cut 7 bases from V and 0 bases from J; bases unmatched to any gene: 6. CDR1 LNHDA and CDR2 SQIVND come from the germline V gene (reference sequence). This CDR3 reads CASIGGPSSYNEQFF. CDR3 nucleotides: TGTGCCAGTATAGGGGGCCCCAGCTCCTACAATGAGCAGTTCTTC.

This rearrangement joins TRBV7-2 to TRBJ2-7; TRBD2 matches at 8 bases. Germline-derived CDR1 and CDR2 are SGHTA and FQGNSA. There are 15 residues in the CDR3. After removal of 6 bases from V and 1 base from J, the junction contained 8 bases not matched to a gene. CDR3 coding DNA: TGTGCCAGCAGGAAGGTCACTAGCGGTTCCTACGAGCAGTACTTC. Its protein is CASRKVTSGSYEQYF.

This clone was seen just once. The chain employs TRBV9 and TRBJ2-3, with D perhaps given as TRBD1 or TRBD2 (6 bases each). Per germline, CDR1 SGDLS and CDR2 YYNGEE. The CDR3 has 15 residues. Trimming pared 4 bases from V and 6 bases from J, leaving 18 bases between. CDR3 nucleotide sequence: TGTGCCAGCAGCCCCGGGGGCCTCCCGGCGGATACGCAGTATTTT. This gives the protein CASSPGGLPADTQYF.

This chain joins TRBV5-1 and TRBJ1-1; TRBD1 might be the D (5 bases). V was cut by 3 bases and J by 0 bases, with 18 bases left in between. Germline CDR1 reads SGHRS; CDR2 reads YFSETQ. There are 17 residues in the CDR3. The CDR3 protein is CASSSAKLGTMNTEAFF. The CDR3 region has the DNA TGCGCCAGCAGCTCAGCCAAGTTGGGGACCATGAACACTGAAGCTTTCTTT.

V is TRBV6-6 and J is TRBJ1-1; D unresolved. The CDR3 extends over 16 amino acids. The V end was cut by 7 bases, the J end by 3 bases, with 21 bases between. Germline CDR1 reads MNHNY; CDR2 reads SVGAGI (reference sequence). Here the CDR3 reads CASTYRPGSGDTEAFF. DNA of the CDR3: TGTGCCAGCACCTACCGACCCGGGAGCGGGGACACTGAAGCTTTCTTT.

A single count supports this clone. This chain connects TRBV7-6 to TRBJ1-3, with a tentative D call TRBD1 (5 bases). Germline values: CDR1 SGHVS, CDR2 FNYEAQ. The length of the CDR3 is 14 residues. Trimming cost V 3 bases and J 1 base, with 7 bases left between them. CDR3 sequence reads: CASSLDNSGNTIYF. The CDR3 DNA follows: TGTGCCAGCAGCTTGGACAATTCTGGAAACACCATATATTTT.

V is TRBV5-1 and J is TRBJ2-6; the D is unclear. Germline values: CDR1 SGHRS, CDR2 YFSETQ. Trimming shortened V by 7 bases and J by 2 bases, and 16 bases separated the two germline ends. The CDR3 length is 16 residues. This chain's CDR3 is CASLPLDGTGANVLTF. DNA for the CDR3: TGCGCCAGCCTACCCTTAGATGGGACTGGGGCCAACGTCCTGACTTTC.

This clone showed up many times. V and J are TRBV6-5 and TRBJ1-2; D might be TRBD1 (5 bases). Trimming stripped 5 bases from V and 0 bases from J, with 13 bases between. The germline V gene has CDR1 MNHEY and CDR2 SVGAGI. The CDR3 has 15 residues. In nucleotides, the CDR3 is TGTGCCAGCAGTACGCTGACAGAGCCTAACTATGGCTACACCTTC. Translated, it gives CASSTLTEPNYGYTF.

V gene TRBV7-2 combines with J gene TRBJ1-2; D remains ambiguous. The CDR3 has 16 residues. Trimming shortened V by 2 bases and J by 3 bases, and 16 bases separated the two germline ends. Germline CDR1 is SGHTA and CDR2 is FQGNSA. The CDR3 region is CASSLMDGRVHYGYTF. The CDR3, as DNA: TGTGCCAGCAGCTTAATGGACGGGAGGGTGCACTATGGCTACACCTTC.

The chain employs TRBV11-2 and TRBJ1-3; 8 bases fit TRBD1. Per the germline V gene, CDR1 is SGHAT and CDR2 is FQNNGV. The CDR3 covers 15 residues. Losses at the gene ends were 3 bases for V and 8 bases for J; bases not matched to a gene: 9. In nucleotides, the CDR3 is TGTGCCAGCAGCTTGAAGACAGGGGCCCTAGACACCATATATTTT. Its translation: CASSLKTGALDTIYF.

This clone occurred once. This chain links TRBV15 with TRBJ1-5; 7 positions match TRBD1. CDR3 length: 17 amino acids. CDR1 is LNHNV and CDR2 is YYDKDF in the germline V gene (reference sequence). V lost 3 bases, J lost 5 bases, and 13 bases stayed unmatched. The CDR3 coding sequence is TGTGCCACCAGCAGTTCTCACTTCAGGACAGGAGATCAGCCCCAGCATTTT. Its translation: CATSSSHFRTGDQPQHF. The variable domain in full, with the rest retrieved from reference TRBV15 and TRBJ1-5, is DAMVIQNPRYQVTQFGKPVTLSCSQTLNHNVMYWYQQKSSQAPKLLFHYYDKDFNNEADTPDNFQSRRPNTSFCFLDIRSPGLGDTAMYLCATSSSHFRTGDQPQHFGDGTRLSIL.

The chain is built from TRBV7-3 and TRBJ2-2; 11 nucleotides agree with TRBD2. The J segment lost 6 bases and the V segment lost 5 bases, leaving 8 bases of the junction unmatched. Looked up from germline, CDR1 is SGHTA and CDR2 is FQGTGA. CDR3 size: 16 residues. The CDR3 sequence: CASSPDSGRAPGELFF. The CDR3 nucleotides are TGTGCCAGCAGCCCAGATAGCGGGAGGGCCCCCGGGGAGCTGTTTTTT.

This chain connects TRBV28 to TRBJ2-7, with 7 positions matching TRBD1. V lost 7 bases, J lost 7 bases, and 13 bases stayed unmatched. The CDR3 is 14 residues long. The V gene's germline CDR1 is MDHEN and CDR2 SYDVKM. CDR3 sequence: CASTKTGNPSEQYF. The CDR3 coding sequence is TGTGCCAGCACCAAGACAGGGAACCCGTCTGAGCAGTACTTC.

The rearrangement links TRBV6-6 to TRBJ1-1; D remains ambiguous. Germline V gene lookup returns CDR1 MNHNY and CDR2 SVGAGI (reference sequence). V was clipped by 7 bases and J by 0 bases, with 9 bases between them. The CDR3 is made up of 13 amino acids. The CDR3 is CASTRTLNTEAFF. For the CDR3, the DNA is TGTGCCAGCACCAGGACCTTGAACACTGAAGCTTTCTTT.

V usage is TRBV2 and J usage is TRBJ2-5; 8 bases line up with TRBD2. The CDR3 covers 13 residues. CDR1 and CDR2 from the germline V gene are SNHLY and FYNNEI. V lost 3 bases to trimming and J lost 7 bases; unmatched junction nucleotides: 4. DNA of the CDR3: TGTGCCAGCAGTGAGGGGACTAGAGGGACCCAGTACTTC. Translation: CASSEGTRGTQYF. The full variable domain, completed using reference TRBV2 and TRBJ2-5, is EPEVTQTPSHQVTQMGQEVILRCVPISNHLYFYWYRQILGQKVEFLVSFYNNEISEKSEIFDDQFSVERPDGSNFTLKIRSTKLEDSAMYFCASSEGTRGTQYFGPGTRLLVL.

The rearrangement uses TRBV19 and TRBJ2-1, with 11 bases identical to TRBD2. This CDR3 is 19 amino acids long. Trimming cost V 4 bases and J 5 bases; bases outside gene matches: 16. Germline V CDR1 and CDR2: LNHDA, SQIVND (reference sequence). CDR3 bases: TGTGCCAGTAGTAACCCCCGGGGTAGCGGGAGGGCCCGGAACAATGAGCAGTTCTTC. Amino acids: CASSNPRGSGRARNNEQFF.

The V gene is TRBV27, the J gene TRBJ2-7; a possible D gene is TRBD2 (7 bases). Germline V gene lookup returns CDR1 MNHEY and CDR2 SMNVEV (reference sequence). The CDR3 extends over 16 amino acids. Deletions cut 3 bases from V and 8 bases from J, with 23 bases between. CDR3 nucleotides: TGTGCCAGCAGTTTCGCAGGGGCGGGGCGGGAGTGGAAGCAGTACTTC. Amino acids: CASSFAGAGREWKQYF.

The J gene is TRBJ2-7, the V gene TRBV4-3, with TRBD2 matching 8 bases. V lost 0 bases, J lost 7 bases, and 5 bases stayed unmatched. CDR3 length equals 14 residues. Germline CDR1 and CDR2: LGHNA and YSLEER. CDR3 bases: TGCGCCAGCAGCCAAGAACCGGGAGGGAGGGAGCAGTACTTC. Its protein product is CASSQEPGGREQYF.

The chain has TRBV7-6 and TRBJ1-3; no clear D gene. Germline CDR1 SGHVS, CDR2 FNYEAQ. This CDR3 comprises 15 residues. Trimming left V 2 bases short and J 2 bases short, with 10 bases between. CDR3 DNA: TGTGCCAGCAGCTTATCCGACGGTCCTGGAAACACCATATATTTT. Its protein is CASSLSDGPGNTIYF. The full variable domain, with the rest looked up from reference TRBV7-6 and TRBJ1-3, is GAGVSQSPRYKVTKRGQDVALRCDPISGHVSLYWYRQALGQGPEFLTYFNYEAQQDKSGLPNDRFSAERPEGSISTLTIQRTEQRDSAMYRCASSLSDGPGNTIYFGEGSWLTVV.

This clone was detected once. The chain links TRBV6-5 to TRBJ2-5, with D maybe TRBD1 (5 bases). Germline values: CDR1 MNHEY, CDR2 SVGAGI. Trimming cost V 6 bases and J 4 bases, with 15 bases left between them. The CDR3 is made up of 14 amino acids. The CDR3 DNA reads TGTGCCAGCAGGACACAGACAGCGCCAGAGACCCAGTACTTC. Translated, it gives CASRTQTAPETQYF.

The chain combines TRBV5-5 with TRBJ2-7; D gene uncertain. CDR1 and CDR2 (germline): SGHKS, YYEKEE (reference sequence). The CDR3 sequence is 11 residues long. Trimming removed 3 bases from V and 2 bases from J, with 3 bases in between. CDR3 loop: CASSSPYEQYF. Written as DNA, the CDR3 is TGTGCCAGCAGCTCCCCCTACGAGCAGTACTTC.

The chain recombines TRBV7-3 with TRBJ1-1; D gene ambiguous. The CDR3 contains 14 residues. From germline, CDR1 is SGHTA and CDR2 FQGTGA. V lost 5 bases to trimming and J lost 0 bases, with 10 bases between them. The CDR3 nucleotides read TGTGCCAGCAGCAAACATCGGATGAACACTGAAGCTTTCTTT. It encodes CASSKHRMNTEAFF.

The J gene is TRBJ1-2, the V gene TRBV11-3; 8 bases align to TRBD1. The CDR3 contains 15 residues. Trimming removed 4 bases from V and 6 bases from J; junction bases left unmatched: 10. From germline, CDR1 is SGHNT and CDR2 YENEEA. CDR3 in amino acids: CASSSTTPGQDGYTF. The CDR3 nucleotides are TGTGCCAGCAGCTCTACGACTCCGGGACAGGATGGCTACACCTTC.

The rearrangement links TRBV6-1 to TRBJ2-7; a weak D match, TRBD2 (6 bases). This CDR3 is built from 12 residues. Between the trimmed V and J ends, which lost 7 bases and 2 bases, there was a span of 9 bases. Looked up from germline, CDR1 is MNHNS and CDR2 is SASEGT. The CDR3 region has the DNA TGTGCCAGCAAGGAGGGTCCCTACGAGCAGTACTTC. It translates to CASKEGPYEQYF.

CDR3: CASSLEAGPYNEQFF. The CDR3 coding sequence is TGCGCCAGCAGCTTGGAAGCGGGACCATACAATGAGCAGTTCTTC. The chain uses TRBV5-1 and TRBJ2-1; 7 bases agree with TRBD2. With V trimmed by 0 bases and J by 4 bases, 4 bases remained unmatched. The germline gives CDR1 SGHRS, CDR2 YFSETQ. The CDR3 has 15 amino acids.

The chain combines TRBV12-5 with TRBJ1-2; D is unresolved. CDR1 and CDR2 from the germline V gene are LGHNT and FRNRAP. Trimming took 4 bases from V and 8 from J, leaving 11 bases between them. This CDR3 has 12 amino acids. DNA of the CDR3: TGTGCTAGTGGTTCAATTCAGGAGGGCTACACCTTC. Protein: CASGSIQEGYTF. Using reference TRBV12-5 and TRBJ1-2 for the parts outside the CDR3, the full variable domain is DARVTQTPRHKVTEMGQEVTMRCQPILGHNTVFWYRQTMMQGLELLAYFRNRAPLDDSGMPKDRFSAEMPDATLATLKIQPSEPRDSAVYFCASGSIQEGYTFGSGTRLTVV.

The chain recombines TRBV28 with TRBJ1-1; D gene ambiguous. CDR1 MDHEN and CDR2 SYDVKM come from the germline V gene. The CDR3 consists of 12 residues. Trimming shortened V by 3 bases and J by 8 bases, and 10 bases separated the two germline ends. The CDR3 DNA reads TGTGCCAGCAGTTTGATTATGAGGGAAGCTTTCTTT. Amino acid sequence: CASSLIMREAFF. The entire variable domain, with the rest obtained from reference TRBV28 and TRBJ1-1, is as follows: DVKVTQSSRYLVKRTGEKVFLECVQDMDHENMFWYRQDPGLGLRLIYFSYDVKMKEKGDIPEGYSVSREKKERFSLILESASTNQTSMYLCASSLIMREAFFGQGTRLTVV.

A few counts support this clone. V gene TRBV27 combines with J gene TRBJ2-1; perhaps TRBD2 as D (5 bases). The V gene lost 2 bases and the J gene lost 0 bases, with 11 bases spanning the gap. CDR3 length: 16 residues. The germline gives CDR1 MNHEY, CDR2 SMNVEV (reference sequence). DNA for the CDR3: TGTGCCAGCAGTTTACGAGGGTCTAGCTCCTACAATGAGCAGTTCTTC. This codes for CASSLRGSSSYNEQFF.

This chain uses TRBV2 with TRBJ1-3; D not resolved. Germline loops: CDR1 SNHLY, CDR2 FYNNEI. The CDR3 spans 13 residues. Trimming cost V 4 bases and J 8 bases, with 12 bases left between them. CDR3 amino acids: CASSGTNGDTIYF. Here the CDR3 DNA reads TGTGCCAGCAGTGGGACTAACGGTGACACCATATATTTT.